Sequencing of this T cell receptor beta chain was carried out in a study of blood T cell repertoires in COVID-19. Under the authors' procedure: Estimates of nucleated cell counts were drawn from the amplification of reference gene primers. Clones were read by immunoSEQ multiplex PCR, and TCRdb kept only the in-frame ones, dropping some. V and J calls and clone size are those listed in that table; D and trimming were worked out from the DNA. The sample has tens of thousands of clones; over 90% are singletons. The V gene's germline CDR1 is SQVTM and CDR2 ANQGSEA. The CDR3 has 13 residues. V lost 8 bases and J lost 2, with 13 bases in between.

V usage is TRBV29-1 and J usage is TRBJ1-5, with a weak D call TRBD1 (6 bases). The sequence came from a male donor with active COVID-19. Input material: peripheral blood. CDR3 in DNA: TGCAGCATCAGGGGTAGTGGCAATCAGCCCCAGCATTTT. It specifies CSIRGSGNQPQHF.